The 13 T cell receptor beta chains below were found in one sample sequenced in a study of spatial heterogeneity in lung cancer. Each CDR3 protein gets one entry after TCRdb re-called the 5' RACE reads with MiXCR. The data contain hundreds of distinct CDR3 sequences, about a sixth of them seen just once; the ten biggest clones take up 15% to 20%. Documented time point: sample taken at primary tumor resection. Sequencing was performed on normal lung tissue next to the tumor, taken at surgery. The receptors were gathered from a male donor with early-stage non-small cell lung cancer.

A note on this clonotype: As an off-target read in a library built for alpha chains, this beta chain has a frequency of little significance. V and J are TRBV6-5 and TRBJ2-1, with 9 bases matching TRBD2. CDR1 is MNHEY and CDR2 is SVGAGI in the germline V gene. There are 13 residues in the CDR3. J gave up 7 bases and V 6 bases, and 4 bases lay outside the gene matches. CDR3 DNA sequence: TGTGCCAGCAGAGGGACTAGCTGGAATGAGCAGTTCTTC. Translation: CASRGTSWNEQFF.

To note about this clonotype: Because this beta chain is a stray read in a library intended to capture alpha chains, its abundance should not be given much weight. The V and J genes are TRBV7-9 and TRBJ2-3; D is unclear. Trimming removed 3 bases from V and 2 bases from J, with 0 bases in between. The germline V gene has CDR1 SEHNR and CDR2 FQNEAQ (reference sequence). This CDR3 region has 11 residues. The chain's CDR3 is CASSFTDTQYF. The CDR3 DNA follows: TGTGCCAGCAGCTTCACAGATACGCAGTATTTT.

A word on this clonotype: One junction end disagrees with the germline gene, perhaps due to a read error. This beta chain appears as a stray read in a library generated for alpha chains; its size is not informative. The genes are TRBV6-2 or TRBV6-3 and TRBJ2-2; 10 nucleotides match TRBD2. Germline CDR1 reads MNHEY; CDR2 reads SVGEGT. CDR3 size: 19 residues. The CDR3 bases are TGTGCCAGCAGCCGGGTTTTAGCGGGAGGCTCCTACAACACCGGGGAGCTGTTATTT. Translated, it gives CASSRVLAGGSYNTGELLF.

Worth noting for this clonotype: A much larger clonotype is one base distant, so this may be a read error. This beta chain lies outside the target of a library built for alpha chains; its clone size means little. The CDR3 protein is CASSEVGRFEQYF. CDR3 nucleotides: TGCGCCAGCAGTGAGGTGGGACGTTTCGAGCAGTACTTC. The chain combines TRBV10-1 with TRBJ2-7; D may correspond to TRBD1 or TRBD2 (5 bases each). Germline V gives CDR1 WNHNN, CDR2 SYGVQD (reference sequence). V lost 2 bases, J lost 6 bases, and 11 bases lay in between. The CDR3 runs to 13 residues.

As regards this clonotype: The library was built for alpha chains, so this beta chain is an off-target read and its size means little. The chain uses TRBV6-4 and TRBJ2-1; 9 positions agree with TRBD1. Germline CDR1 is MRHNA and CDR2 is SNTAGT. The CDR3 loop spans 15 amino acids. V was clipped by 4 bases and J by 0 bases; unmatched bases: 1. The CDR3 protein is CASSGGQGSYNEQFF. CDR3 in DNA: TGTGCCAGCAGTGGGGGACAGGGCTCCTACAATGAGCAGTTCTTC.

This clonotype is hyperexpanded. Because this beta chain is a stray read in a library intended to capture alpha chains, its abundance should not be given much weight. The chain combines TRBV11-2 with TRBJ2-3; D not certain. The germline V gene has CDR1 SGHAT and CDR2 FQNNGV. This CDR3 is 13 amino acids long. V gave up 2 bases and J gave up 5 bases, with 8 bases separating them. The CDR3 DNA reads as TGTGCCAGCAGCTTAAACGCGATAGATACGCAGTATTTT. Its protein is CASSLNAIDTQYF.

This clonotype was recorded a few times. This beta chain was picked up by a library intended for alpha chains and is off target, so its count carries little meaning. The gene calls are TRBV28 and TRBJ2-7, with 8 bases lining up with TRBD2. The CDR3 is 15 residues long. Germline V lookup: CDR1 MDHEN, CDR2 SYDVKM. Unmatched junction bases numbered 9, after V lost 6 bases and J lost 2 bases. The CDR3 DNA sequence: TGTGCCAGCAGGCTGCGGGGGGACCGTACCTACGAGCAGTACTTC. This gives the protein CASRLRGDRTYEQYF.

This clonotype is deemed large (0.1 to 1%). Being off target in a library aimed at alpha chains, this beta chain has a size of little meaning. V gene TRBV5-6 combines with J gene TRBJ2-1; no clear D gene. The CDR3 totals 11 residues. Trimming cost V 5 bases and J 6 bases, with 6 bases left between them. Germline V gene lookup returns CDR1 SGHDT and CDR2 YYEEEE. The CDR3: CASRWGNEQFF. The CDR3 DNA sequence: TGTGCCAGCAGGTGGGGCAATGAGCAGTTCTTC.

This clonotype is deemed large (0.1 to 1%). This beta chain slipped into a library made for alpha chains as a stray read, so its size is not meaningful. The chain uses TRBV20-1 and TRBJ2-1; weak D call: TRBD1 (5 bases). This CDR3 spans 15 amino acids. Germline CDR1 reads DFQATT; CDR2 reads SNEGSKA (reference sequence). V gave up 0 bases and J gave up 8 bases, with 17 bases separating them. The CDR3 loop reads CSARDPRTPLDEQFF. The DNA for the CDR3 is TGCAGTGCTAGAGATCCTAGGACACCCTTGGATGAGCAGTTCTTC.

Note on this clonotype: The library was built for alpha chains, so this beta chain is an off-target read and its size means little. The chain carries TRBV27 and TRBJ1-2; D is unresolved. With 2 bases removed from V and 0 bases from J, the gap between germline ends came to 10 bases. There are 15 residues in the CDR3. Germline values: CDR1 MNHEY, CDR2 SMNVEV (reference sequence). The CDR3 loop is CASSLTATTNYGYTF. The CDR3 DNA follows: TGTGCCAGCAGTTTAACGGCTACTACTAACTATGGCTACACCTTC.

This clonotype was observed a handful of times. Within a library made for alpha chains, this beta chain is off target, and its count is uninformative. The J gene is TRBJ2-1, the V gene TRBV29-1; D is uncertain. Germline-derived CDR1 and CDR2 are SQVTM and ANQGSEA. Trimming removed 5 bases at V and 11 bases at J, with 22 bases between. This CDR3 has 14 amino acids. The CDR3 sequence: CSVPGKSSEVKQFF. The CDR3 DNA reads TGCAGCGTTCCCGGAAAAAGCTCCGAAGTAAAGCAGTTCTTC.

This clonotype was found a few times. This beta chain slipped into a library made for alpha chains as a stray read, so its size is not meaningful. The J gene is TRBJ2-2, the V gene TRBV19, with 13 bases identical to TRBD2. This CDR3 is 16 amino acids long. Germline trimming cut 10 bases from V and 0 bases from J; bases unmatched to any gene: 5. Per the germline V gene, CDR1 is LNHDA and CDR2 is SQIVND (reference sequence). The CDR3 here is CATTGLAGANTGELFF. CDR3 bases: TGTGCCACCACCGGACTAGCGGGGGCGAACACCGGGGAGCTGTTTTTT.

The table lists this clonotype with a few counts. This beta chain turned up in a library designed for alpha chains; as an off-target read, its abundance says little. The CDR3 sequence: CASRLNNNEQFF. CDR3 sequence (DNA): TGTGCCAGCAGACTAAATAACAATGAGCAGTTCTTC. The chain uses TRBV27 and TRBJ2-1; D is uncertain. V dropped 6 bases and J dropped 5 bases, with 8 bases sitting between them. Germline CDR1 is MNHEY and CDR2 is SMNVEV (reference sequence). This CDR3 is built from 12 residues.